These 21 T cell receptor beta chains came from one sample sequenced in a study of blood T cell repertoires in COVID-19. Data came from immunoSEQ multiplex PCR; TCRdb stores just in-frame clones and leaves some out. Found here are about 170,000 clones, around 83% of them singletons; the top ten hold roughly 7.3%. The sequencing input was peripheral blood. Every receptor here comes from a woman of 80 years or more in a cohort sampled during active or convalescent COVID-19.

This clone was counted a single time. The rearrangement links TRBV5-1 to TRBJ2-1, with D unresolved. Trimming shortened V by 3 bases and J by 0 bases, and 10 bases separated the two germline ends. This CDR3 region has 15 residues. Germline values: CDR1 SGHRS, CDR2 YFSETQ. The CDR3 region is CASSSGSSSYNEQFF. The CDR3 DNA sequence: TGCGCCAGCAGCTCCGGGTCGAGCTCCTACAATGAGCAGTTCTTC.

The chain has TRBV11-3 and TRBJ2-7; possibly TRBD2 for D (5 bases). Trimming left V 1 base short and J 3 bases short, with 19 bases between. CDR3 length: 17 residues. CDR1 is SGHNT and CDR2 is YENEEA in the germline V gene. This CDR3 reads CASSLALWKRKVYEQYF. DNA of the CDR3: TGTGCCAGCAGCTTAGCCCTATGGAAGCGGAAAGTCTACGAGCAGTACTTC. Full variable domain (remainder filled in from reference TRBV11-3 and TRBJ2-7): EAGVVQSPRYKIIEKKQPVAFWCNPISGHNTLYWYLQNLGQGPELLIRYENEEAVDDSQLPKDRFSAERLKGVDSTLKIQPAELGDSAVYLCASSLALWKRKVYEQYFGPGTRLTVT.

The gene calls are TRBV7-2 and TRBJ2-1; D unresolved. V was cut by 2 bases and J by 0 bases, with 8 bases left in between. In germline, CDR1 is SGHTA, CDR2 FQGNSA. CDR3 length equals 15 residues. The CDR3 here is CASSLRASSYNEQFF. CDR3 nucleotides: TGTGCCAGCAGCTTACGCGCGAGCTCCTACAATGAGCAGTTCTTC.

Only a few counts were recorded for this clone. This chain uses TRBV24-1 with TRBJ2-3, with 8 bases identical to TRBD2. The CDR3 covers 15 residues. V dropped 3 bases and J dropped 4; count of bases not matched to a gene: 5. From germline, CDR1 is KGHDR and CDR2 SFDVKD. Here the CDR3 reads CATSDPRGGSDTQYF. DNA for the CDR3: TGTGCCACCAGTGATCCTCGGGGGGGGTCAGATACGCAGTATTTT.

V usage is TRBV7-2 and J usage is TRBJ2-5; D is possibly TRBD1 (5 bases). In germline, CDR1 is SGHTA, CDR2 FQGNSA. The CDR3 contains 15 residues. Deletions cut 1 base from V and 2 bases from J, with 11 bases between. The CDR3 loop reads CASSLGGSPQETQYF. In DNA, the CDR3 is TGTGCCAGCAGCTTAGGGGGCTCGCCACAAGAGACCCAGTACTTC. Based on the CDR3 plus reference TRBV7-2 and TRBJ2-5, the full variable domain is GAGVSQSPSNKVTEKGKDVELRCDPISGHTALYWYRQSLGQGLEFLIYFQGNSAPDKSGLPSDRFSAERTGGSVSTLTIQRTQQEDSAVYLCASSLGGSPQETQYFGPGTRLLVL.

The chain joins TRBV6-2 or TRBV6-3 to TRBJ2-1, with TRBD1 identical over 11 bases. The CDR3 spans 15 residues. V lost 6 bases, J lost 12 bases, and 13 bases stayed unmatched. Germline-derived CDR1 and CDR2 are MNHEY and SVGEGT. CDR3 DNA: TGTGCCAGCAGCCAACTGTCGGACAGGGGGCCACGGCAGTTCTTC. It is translated as CASSQLSDRGPRQFF.

The J gene is TRBJ2-7, the V gene TRBV3-1 (or the pseudogene TRBV3-2); D is perhaps TRBD1 (6 bases). The germline V and J ends were trimmed by 1 base and 6 bases, with 7 bases remaining between them. Germline loops: CDR1 LGHDT, CDR2 YNNKEL (reference sequence). This CDR3 has 12 amino acids. CDR3 in amino acids: CASSQGGLEQYF. The CDR3 DNA reads as TGTGCCAGCAGCCAAGGGGGGCTCGAGCAGTACTTC.

The chain joins TRBV6-1 to TRBJ2-7; 11 positions match TRBD2. This CDR3 has 15 amino acids. Germline V gene data show CDR1 as MNHNS and CDR2 as SASEGT. With 3 bases clipped from V and 2 bases from J, the junction kept 3 bases outside the gene matches. CDR3 amino acids: CASSEVLAGAYEQYV. CDR3 sequence (DNA): TGTGCCAGCAGTGAGGTACTAGCGGGAGCCTACGAGCAGTACGTC.

The chain uses TRBV5-4 and TRBJ2-1, with 11 positions matching TRBD2. Germline trimming cut 2 bases from V and 6 bases from J; bases unmatched to any gene: 13. Germline assignment: CDR1 SGHNT and CDR2 YYREEE (reference sequence). This CDR3 has 18 residues. The CDR3 protein is CASSFGSSGRQWVNEQFF. CDR3 DNA sequence: TGTGCCAGCAGCTTCGGGTCTAGCGGGAGGCAGTGGGTCAATGAGCAGTTCTTC.

This clone was seen a single time. The chain is built from TRBV6-5 and TRBJ1-1; weak D call: TRBD1 (6 bases). The CDR3 is 13 amino acids. V was clipped by 7 bases and J by 0 bases, with 9 bases between them. Looked up from germline, CDR1 is MNHEY and CDR2 is SVGAGI. This CDR3 is CASTGQLNTEAFF. CDR3 nucleotides: TGTGCCAGCACAGGACAGTTGAACACTGAAGCTTTCTTT.

The rearrangement joins TRBV5-1 to TRBJ1-1; maybe TRBD1 (5 bases). This CDR3 has 13 amino acids. The germline CDR1 and CDR2 sequences are SGHRS and YFSETQ. Trimming removed 6 bases at V and 1 base at J, with 10 bases between. The CDR3 loop reads CASKKGENTEAFF. The DNA of the CDR3 is TGCGCCAGCAAAAAAGGGGAGAACACTGAAGCTTTCTTT.

CDR3 region: CASSLDGGVDEQYF. In DNA, the CDR3 is TGCGCCAGCAGCTTGGATGGGGGGGTGGACGAGCAGTACTTC. The gene calls are TRBV5-1 and TRBJ2-7; 7 nucleotides agree with TRBD2. Trimming took 0 bases from V and 5 from J; bases not matched to a gene: 5. CDR3 length: 14 amino acids. The germline CDR1 and CDR2 sequences are SGHRS and YFSETQ.

The table lists this clone with a count of one. The gene calls are TRBV5-1 and TRBJ1-1, with 10 bases fitting TRBD1. Germline V gene lookup returns CDR1 SGHRS and CDR2 YFSETQ. The length of the CDR3 is 16 residues. V was clipped by 4 bases and J by 1 base; unmatched bases: 7. This chain's CDR3 is CASSIRTGGGNTEAFF. In nucleotides, the CDR3 is TGCGCCAGCAGCATTCGGACAGGGGGTGGGAACACTGAAGCTTTCTTT.

This chain uses TRBV6-5 with TRBJ2-7; 9 bases line up with TRBD1. The junction had 10 bases not matched to a gene; V was cut back by 4 bases and J by 6 bases. The germline V gene encodes CDR1 MNHEY and CDR2 SVGAGI. The CDR3 has 15 residues. CDR3 sequence reads: CASSSTGTGRGEQYV. CDR3 sequence (DNA): TGTGCCAGCAGTTCCACAGGGACAGGGAGGGGCGAGCAGTACGTC.

The gene calls are TRBV7-2 and TRBJ2-1; tentative D call: TRBD2 (5 bases). The V gene's germline CDR1 is SGHTA and CDR2 FQGNSA. V lost 5 bases, J lost 0 bases, and 11 bases lay in between. This CDR3 has 15 amino acids. The CDR3 nucleotides are TGTGCCAGCAGCCGTAACGGGGTCTCCTACAATGAGCAGTTCTTC. It yields the protein CASSRNGVSYNEQFF.

This clone has only one observation. The chain has TRBV29-1 and TRBJ1-1, with D possibly matching TRBD1 (6 bases). Trimming stripped 4 bases from V and 3 bases from J, with 9 bases between. Germline V CDR1 and CDR2: SQVTM, ANQGSEA. CDR3 length: 12 amino acids. CDR3 nucleotide sequence: TGCAGCGTTGTGGGGGCGGACACTGAAGCTTTCTTT. Its translation: CSVVGADTEAFF.

The V call is TRBV19, the J call TRBJ2-7; TRBD2 is a possible D gene (5 bases). Trimming shortened V by 6 bases and J by 1 base, and 10 bases separated the two germline ends. This CDR3 region has 13 residues. CDR1 is LNHDA, CDR2 SQIVND, per germline (reference sequence). Written as DNA, the CDR3 is TGTGCCAGTAGACCGGGAACTTCCTACGAGCAGTACTTC. Its translation: CASRPGTSYEQYF.

This chain connects TRBV10-3 to TRBJ1-1, with a possible D match to TRBD1 (5 bases). V shed 4 bases and J shed 1 base, with 16 bases lying between them. Germline-derived CDR1 and CDR2 are ENHRY and SYGVKD. This CDR3 contains 16 residues. In DNA, the CDR3 is TGTGCCATCAGTGGCTTCGCGGGACGGGCGAACACTGAAGCTTTCTTT. It is translated as CAISGFAGRANTEAFF.

V and J are TRBV7-2 and TRBJ1-2; 8 bases agree with TRBD1. From germline, CDR1 is SGHTA and CDR2 FQGNSA. Trimming removed 1 base from V and 4 bases from J; junction bases left unmatched: 5. The CDR3 extends over 15 amino acids. The CDR3: CASSLGWGQAYGYTF. CDR3 bases: TGTGCCAGCAGCTTAGGGTGGGGACAGGCCTATGGCTACACCTTC.

The gene calls are TRBV6-5 and TRBJ2-2; 7 bases match TRBD1. CDR3 length: 14 amino acids. Per the germline V gene, CDR1 is MNHEY and CDR2 is SVGAGI. J gave up 7 bases and V 10 bases, and 12 bases lay outside the gene matches. The CDR3 is CAMRGPYQDGELFF. In nucleotides, the CDR3 is TGTGCCATGAGGGGGCCTTATCAGGACGGGGAGCTGTTTTTT.

The genes are TRBV6-6 and TRBJ1-3; no firm D call. The CDR3 sequence is 16 residues long. The germline CDR1 and CDR2 sequences are MNHNY and SVGAGI (reference sequence). Between the trimmed V and J ends, which lost 4 bases and 0 bases, there was a span of 13 bases. The CDR3 here is CASSSLSFYSGNTIYF. The CDR3 DNA reads TGTGCCAGCAGTTCCCTTTCCTTTTACTCTGGAAACACCATATATTTT.